This T cell receptor (beta chain) derives from a study of control samples from healthy donors and cancer patients (dated by TCRdb to about 2020). Library preparation employed the immunoSEQ multiplex PCR assay. TCRdb took this table from immuneACCESS and kept in-frame rearrangements with V and J called. Such tables lack part of the clones; where checked against another copy, unresolved V genes explain under half of the gap, and the rest is unexplained. Across this sample there are 65,000 to 90,000 clones, with 94% seen only once. The top ten clones comprise more than 2.5% of the sample. The germline V end is reduced by 3 bases and the J end by 9 bases; junction bases left unmatched: 10. From a lookup of the germline V gene, CDR1 and CDR2 are MDHEN and SYDVKM. The CDR3 sequence holds 14 residues, the cysteine and phenylalanine included. Only the CDR3 portion is preserved as DNA: 42 bases, with reading frame beginning at the first base.

This clone was detected only a few times. What this receptor recognizes is not known. No base quality information exists; no much larger clone differs at one position. The chain is encoded by TRBV28 joined to TRBJ2-7, with TRBD1 matching 8 junction bases. The clonotype comes from a woman aged 25 to 45 in good health. Sequencing used blood. The sequenced DNA: TGTGCCAGCAGTTTCCGGGACAGGAACGTGGGGCAGTACTTC. Its amino acids are CASSFRDRNVGQYF.